A single sample gave rise to the 11 T cell receptor beta chains below, sequenced in a study of control samples from healthy donors and cancer patients. Assay: immunoSEQ multiplex PCR; the TCRdb copy retains only in-frame clones and omits some. Of under 450,000 clones in the sample, 90% are singletons; the top ten hold around 6.4%. Specimen: PBMCs. The receptors stem from a man aged 35 to 55 with head and neck cancer.

This clone occurred a few times. The chain combines TRBV21-1 with TRBJ2-4; the table gives TRBD1 as D, unverified against the DNA. TRBV21-1 is listed as a pseudogene. The CDR3 is 18 amino acids. The CDR3 reads CASSDTGSSIKAKNIQYF. The CDR3 DNA reads TGTGCCAGCAGCGACACAGGGTCCTCAATAAAAGCCAAAAACATTCAGTACTTC.

This clone was observed a single time. The V and J genes are TRBV5-4 and TRBJ1-2; 8 bases are shared with TRBD1. V shed 6 bases, J shed 4 bases, and the junction held 8 bases outside the gene matches. Germline values: CDR1 SGHNT, CDR2 YYREEE (reference sequence). This CDR3 is built from 14 residues. DNA of the CDR3: TGTGCCAGCACCGGACAGGGAGGATCCTATGGCTACACCTTC. It codes for CASTGQGGSYGYTF.

The chain has TRBV30 and TRBJ2-1; D might be TRBD1 or TRBD2, each matching 5 bases. In germline, CDR1 is GTSNPN, CDR2 SVGIG (reference sequence). The V gene lost 2 bases and the J gene lost 4 bases, with 9 bases spanning the gap. CDR3 length: 13 residues. The CDR3 DNA is TGTGCCTGGAGTCGGGACGGATACAATGAGCAGTTCTTC. Translating it yields CAWSRDGYNEQFF. Using reference TRBV30 and TRBJ2-1 for the parts outside the CDR3, the full variable domain is SQTIHQWPATLVQPVGSPLSLECTVEGTSNPNLYWYRQAAGRGLQLLFYSVGIGQISSEVPQNLSASRPQDRQFILSSKKLLLSDSGFYLCAWSRDGYNEQFFGPGTRLTVL.

This clone was observed a few times. V usage is TRBV7-9 and J usage is TRBJ1-2; TRBD1 might be the D (6 bases). The CDR3 has 16 amino acids. V lost 1 base and J 0 bases, leaving 12 bases between the germline ends. Germline assignment: CDR1 SEHNR and CDR2 FQNEAQ (reference sequence). CDR3 DNA: TGTGCCAGCAGCTTAGGTTTAGAGGGGGCTAACTATGGCTACACCTTC. The encoded protein is CASSLGLEGANYGYTF. The full variable domain, completed using reference TRBV7-9 and TRBJ1-2, is DTGVSQNPRHKITKRGQNVTFRCDPISEHNRLYWYRQTLGQGPEFLTYFQNEAQLEKSRLLSDRFSAERPKGSFSTLEIQRTEQGDSAMYLCASSLGLEGANYGYTFGSGTRLTVV.

The genes are TRBV24-1 and TRBJ1-1, with D unclear. With 10 bases removed from V and 1 base from J, the gap between germline ends came to 12 bases. This CDR3 contains 13 residues. Germline loops: CDR1 KGHDR, CDR2 SFDVKD. CDR3 region: CATRTEQNTEAFF. As DNA, the CDR3 is TGTGCCACAAGGACGGAGCAGAACACTGAAGCTTTCTTT.

J is TRBJ2-7 and V is TRBV5-1; tentative D call: TRBD2 (5 bases). The V end lost 2 bases, the J end lost 2 bases, and 11 bases lay between the germline ends. This CDR3 has 14 residues. Germline V CDR1 and CDR2: SGHRS, YFSETQ. For the CDR3, the DNA is TGCGCCAGCAGCTTACGGACGGGAACCTACGAGCAGTACTTC. This encodes CASSLRTGTYEQYF.

This chain links TRBV27 with TRBJ2-7; no definite D call. V lost 4 bases to trimming and J lost 6 bases, with 10 bases between them. The CDR3 is 12 residues long. Germline lookup yields CDR1 MNHEY and CDR2 SMNVEV (reference sequence). CDR3 sequence: CASSSGLLEQYF. The CDR3, as DNA: TGTGCCAGCAGTTCCGGCCTGCTCGAGCAGTACTTC.

This rearrangement joins TRBV7-3 to TRBJ2-1, with TRBD2 matching 13 bases. The CDR3 extends over 15 amino acids. The V and J ends lost 5 bases and 9 bases, in that order; junction bases with no gene match: 7. Germline-derived CDR1 and CDR2 are SGHTA and FQGTGA. The CDR3 loop is CASSLGTSGVGEQFF. The CDR3 DNA is TGTGCCAGCAGCCTAGGGACTAGCGGGGTGGGTGAGCAGTTCTTC.

In this sample, this clone is medium-sized. The V gene is TRBV30, the J gene TRBJ2-7, with 8 bases matching TRBD2. The CDR3 length is 14 residues. Germline-derived CDR1 and CDR2 are GTSNPN and SVGIG (reference sequence). J lost 4 bases, V lost 1 base, and 6 bases had no gene match. CDR3 sequence: CAWSGLAGLYEQYF. The CDR3 coding sequence is TGTGCCTGGAGTGGGTTAGCGGGATTATACGAGCAGTACTTC.

The rearrangement links TRBV18 to TRBJ2-3, with D unresolved. The germline V gene encodes CDR1 KGHSH and CDR2 LQKENI. V was clipped by 4 bases and J by 5 bases, with 16 bases between them. The CDR3 length is 15 residues. CDR3 amino acids: CASSLSTTSGDTQYF. Written as DNA, the CDR3 is TGTGCCAGCTCACTATCGACCACGAGTGGAGATACGCAGTATTTT.

J is TRBJ2-2 and V is TRBV28; D unclear. V shed 10 bases and J shed 10 bases, with 13 bases lying between them. The V gene's germline CDR1 is MDHEN and CDR2 SYDVKM. This CDR3 has 11 amino acids. The CDR3 region is CATKSWEELFF. The CDR3, as DNA: TGTGCCACCAAATCATGGGAGGAGCTGTTTTTT.